This TCR beta chain derives from a study of cytomegalovirus exposure and HLA in healthy donors. TCRdb keeps only in-frame clones here, not all; method: immunoSEQ multiplex PCR. The sample comprises about 250,000 clones, more than 75% of which are singletons, and 9.5% to 15% rests with the top ten. Among the roughly 110 subjects of the validation cohort, separate from the approximately 660-subject first cohort, were the donors. The CDR3 is made up of 14 amino acids. In germline, CDR1 is SGDLS, CDR2 YYNGEE. Trimming took 0 bases from V and 7 from J, leaving 13 bases between them. The chain is built from TRBV9 and TRBJ1-2; no reliable D call. The specimen was PBMCs. This TCR was sampled from a man younger than 35 in good health and CMV-seropositive. CDR3 bases: TGTGCCAGCAGCGTAGGTTCCAGTGGGCTTGGCTACACCTTC. The encoded protein is CASSVGSSGLGYTF.